The clone carrying this TCR beta chain was seen only a few times. No antigen is known for it. This record belongs to a study of cytomegalovirus exposure and HLA in healthy donors. The overall study: Tens of millions of unique TCRs from HLA-typed donors were held in an early release of data. Findings and limits, study-wide: Apart from CMV serostatus, no immune exposure information was available.

Primers for the PCR totalled 60 Vbeta and 13 Jbeta. The table came from immunoSEQ multiplex PCR; TCRdb's copy has only in-frame clones and leaves some out. The sample has approximately 170,000 clones, around four fifths seen once. The TCR originated in a boy under 10 years old in good health and CMV-seronegative. The sequenced material came from PBMCs.

The chain's CDR3 is CASSIVAGRGEPEAFF. CDR3 DNA: TGTGCCAGTAGTATAGTCGCAGGACGGGGAGAACCTGAAGCTTTCTTT. The chain couples TRBV19 to TRBJ1-1; D gene ambiguous. Germline loops: CDR1 LNHDA, CDR2 SQIVND (reference sequence). CDR3 length: 16 residues. Deletions cut 1 base from V and 6 bases from J, with 18 bases between.